The clone carrying this T cell receptor (beta chain) was counted a few times. What it binds is not known. This entry is derived from a study of T-cell memory formation after mild COVID-19. Across the whole study: TCR clusters largely stayed donor specific.

TCRdb reanalysed the 5' RACE reads using MiXCR and keeps one entry per CDR3 protein. The data show nearly 110,000 distinct CDR3 sequences, 9.5% to 15% seen once. Study-level results: Mainly CM and EM harbored the contracting CD4+ clones; mainly EMRA harbored the CD8+ ones.

The germline V gene has CDR1 SNHLY and CDR2 FYNNEI. There are 13 residues in the CDR3. The V gene end was trimmed by 1 base and the J gene end by 11 bases; junction bases not matched to a gene: 7. The chain has TRBV2 and TRBJ1-1; 7 nucleotides match TRBD1. Input material: PBMCs or a T cell subset sorted from them (not recorded which). The TCR sequence derives from an adult woman who had mild COVID-19 (a few samples of this study predate the infection). Cell type and time point are not known. Written as DNA, the CDR3 is TGTGCCAGCAGTGAAGGGGACAGCTTTTGGGCTTTCTTT. This codes for CASSEGDSFWAFF.